This T cell receptor (beta chain) originates from a study of pediatric ulcerative colitis. Up to 500,000 reads were sequenced per sample. The assay was immunoSEQ multiplex PCR, and TCRdb's table has in-frame clones only and misses some. The sample includes around 65,000 clones, 70% to 80% of them seen just once. As to this clone: Antigen specificity is unknown.

V lost 6 bases, J lost 1 base, and 9 bases lay in between. The CDR3 extends over 13 amino acids. Germline V gene data show CDR1 as MNHNS and CDR2 as SASEGT. Overall study results and limits: A couple of rectal CDR3 clonotypes occurred in all ulcerative colitis patients.

The sample taken for sequencing was blood. The origin of this receptor is a boy aged 5 to 17 with moderate ulcerative colitis. The chain uses TRBV6-1 and TRBJ1-1; D gene ambiguous. The CDR3 DNA follows: TGTGCCAGCAGCTTAGACGGGAACACTGAAGCTTTCTTT. Protein sequence: CASSLDGNTEAFF.